This T cell receptor beta chain was recorded in a study of blood T cell repertoires in COVID-19. About the research overall: From the United States, Italy and Spain came samples of acute and convalescent COVID-19. Nucleic acid was either cDNA or gDNA, and it came from T cells, B-cell-depleted T cells, or PBMCs.

In the study's own analysis: By means of reference gene primer amplification, nucleated cell counts were estimated. Data came from immunoSEQ multiplex PCR; TCRdb stores just in-frame clones and leaves some out. Clone size and the V and J calls come from that table; the DNA yielded D and trimming. This sample yields roughly 120,000 clones, of which just over 85% are seen a single time; 0.88% belongs to the top ten. The clonotype was recovered from a woman aged 45 to 65 with active or convalescent COVID-19. The sample consisted of peripheral blood.

The CDR3 nucleotides read TGTGCCAGCAGCCAGGACTTCAACTCCTACAATGAGCAGTTCTTC. Its protein product is CASSQDFNSYNEQFF. The chain carries TRBV7-8 and TRBJ2-1; a possible D gene is TRBD2 (5 bases). Germline lookup yields CDR1 SGHVS and CDR2 FQNEAQ. The CDR3 runs to 15 residues. V was shortened by 5 bases and J by 0 bases, with 11 bases between the two germline ends.